The clone carrying this TCR beta chain was counted only a few times. V shed 3 bases and J 7 bases; nucleotides not matched to a gene: 10. CDR3 size: 15 residues. Germline loops: CDR1 DFQATT, CDR2 SNEGSKA (reference sequence). TCRdb redid the calling of the RT-PCR reads with MiXCR, one entry per CDR3 protein. The table shows about 680,000 distinct CDR3 sequences, with 14% occurring only once. The V call is TRBV20-1, the J call TRBJ2-1, with 9 bases identical to TRBD1. Sequenced input: memory CD4+ T cells from blood. The receptor was isolated from a female donor in good health, serving as a healthy control. CDR3 coding DNA: TGCAGTGCTAGTTCGGGACAGGGATTAAGGAATGAGCAGTTCTTC. It yields the protein CSASSGQGLRNEQFF.